The 31 T cell receptor beta chains below come from one sample, sequenced in a study of vaccination and CD4 T cells after COVID-19. At the Johns Hopkins FTIC core, DNA taken from cultured CD4+ T cells was sequenced by way of the Oncomine TCR Beta short-read assay. One entry per CDR3 protein results from TCRdb running MiXCR on the PCR reads. The data hold roughly 4,200 distinct CDR3 sequences, with less than 55% observed a single time. Stated treatment: approximately 9-day PBMC culture with coronavirus spike peptide pools or control peptides (ViraFEST assay). The antigens of these receptors remain unknown. Sequences were obtained from CD4+ T cells from blood, cultured in vitro. These receptors all stem from a human donor who had recovered from COVID-19.

Here the CDR3 DNA reads TGCAGTGCTCCCGGGACAGGGGGATCTGAAGCTTTCTTT. This gives the protein CSAPGTGGSEAFF. This sequence joins TRBV20-1 and TRBJ1-1; TRBD1 matches 11 bases. This CDR3 comprises 13 residues. Germline V gives CDR1 DFQATT, CDR2 SNEGSKA (reference sequence). V lost 5 bases, J lost 6 bases, and 5 bases stayed unmatched.

This chain links TRBV7-9 with TRBJ1-1; TRBD1 is a possible D gene (5 bases). CDR1 SEHNR and CDR2 FQNEAQ come from the germline V gene (reference sequence). The V end was cut by 1 base, the J end by 3 bases, with 15 bases between. This CDR3 contains 16 residues. The CDR3 is CASSLDQGGTDTEAFF. CDR3 coding DNA: TGTGCCAGCAGCTTAGATCAGGGAGGAACGGACACTGAAGCTTTCTTT.

This clonotype was observed a few times. The CDR3 nucleotides are TGTGCCAGCAGTTACTCGTACAACACAGATACGCAGTATTTT. The encoded protein is CASSYSYNTDTQYF. The chain employs TRBV6-5 and TRBJ2-3; D is uncertain. Trimming left V 0 bases short and J 2 bases short, with 6 bases between. This CDR3 contains 14 residues. CDR1 and CDR2 from the germline V gene are MNHEY and SVGAGI.

There are a few counts of this clonotype. The chain employs TRBV7-2 and TRBJ1-3; D remains unclear. Trimming stripped 3 bases from V and 9 bases from J, with 12 bases between. The CDR3 has 13 amino acids. Germline V CDR1 and CDR2: SGHTA, FQGNSA. CDR3: CASSFSLGSTIYF. The CDR3 DNA is TGTGCCAGCAGCTTCTCCCTGGGGAGCACCATATATTTT. Drawing the rest from reference TRBV7-2 and TRBJ1-3, the complete variable domain is GAGVSQSPSNKVTEKGKDVELRCDPISGHTALYWYRQSLGQGLEFLIYFQGNSAPDKSGLPSDRFSAERTGGSVSTLTIQRTQQEDSAVYLCASSFSLGSTIYFGEGSWLTVV.

The chain links TRBV20-1 to TRBJ2-6; no clear D gene. The germline V and J ends were trimmed by 6 bases and 2 bases, with 8 bases remaining between them. CDR1 is DFQATT and CDR2 is SNEGSKA in the germline V gene (reference sequence). The CDR3 has 13 residues. CDR3 coding DNA: TGCAGTGCGTTTGGAACTGGGGCCAACGTCCTGACTTTC. It specifies CSAFGTGANVLTF.

This clonotype was counted once. This chain joins TRBV7-2 and TRBJ2-7; D is unresolved. The V end lost 1 base, the J end lost 0 bases, and 10 bases lay between the germline ends. Looked up from germline, CDR1 is SGHTA and CDR2 is FQGNSA. CDR3 length equals 15 residues. The CDR3 DNA reads TGTGCCAGCAGCTTAGGGTTGCATAACTCCTACGAGCAGTACTTC. Its translation is CASSLGLHNSYEQYF.

The V call is TRBV24-1, the J call TRBJ1-2; D remains ambiguous. Germline assignment: CDR1 KGHDR and CDR2 SFDVKD. The CDR3 has 14 residues. V lost 4 bases, J lost 6 bases, and 14 bases lay in between. CDR3 sequence reads: CATSDPAVGHGYTF. CDR3 nucleotides: TGTGCCACCAGTGACCCCGCTGTGGGCCATGGCTACACCTTC.

V gene TRBV20-1 combines with J gene TRBJ1-1; D remains ambiguous. The CDR3 runs 11 residues. The germline V gene has CDR1 DFQATT and CDR2 SNEGSKA (reference sequence). V was cut by 6 bases and J by 6 bases, with 11 bases left in between. The CDR3 region is CSAFTPSEAFF. CDR3 nucleotides: TGCAGTGCCTTTACCCCGTCTGAAGCTTTCTTT.

CDR3 region: CASSPQSGASGGLFF. The CDR3, as DNA: TGTGCCAGCAGCCCCCAGTCGGGGGCCTCGGGGGGACTGTTTTTT. The V gene is TRBV11-3, the J gene TRBJ1-4; possibly TRBD1 for D (6 bases). This CDR3 is built from 15 residues. The germline V and J ends were trimmed by 5 bases and 13 bases, with 23 bases remaining between them. Germline V lookup: CDR1 SGHNT, CDR2 YENEEA.

The J gene is TRBJ2-3, the V gene TRBV9; tentative D call: TRBD2 (5 bases). Germline-derived CDR1 and CDR2 are SGDLS and YYNGEE. V was trimmed by 0 bases and J by 4 bases, leaving 9 bases between them. CDR3 size: 14 residues. The CDR3 is CASSVASRADTQYF. The CDR3 DNA sequence: TGTGCCAGCAGCGTAGCTAGCCGGGCAGATACGCAGTATTTT.

The chain is built from TRBV27 and TRBJ2-7, with TRBD1 as a possible D gene (6 bases). The CDR3 contains 14 residues. From germline, CDR1 is MNHEY and CDR2 SMNVEV (reference sequence). V lost 6 bases and J 0 bases, leaving 12 bases between the germline ends. CDR3 protein: CASRGTGSSYEQYF. Here the CDR3 DNA reads TGTGCCAGCAGGGGCACAGGGAGCTCCTACGAGCAGTACTTC.

CDR3 nucleotide sequence: TGTGCCAGTAGCAGGGGAGGATCTTTGGCGGGGCAAGAGACCCAGTACTTC. This codes for CASSRGGSLAGQETQYF. The genes are TRBV19 and TRBJ2-5; D possibly matches TRBD1 or TRBD2 (6 bases each). Trimming took off 6 bases at V and 2 bases at J, with 22 bases between the two ends. In germline, CDR1 is LNHDA, CDR2 SQIVND (reference sequence). The CDR3 is 17 amino acids.

The V gene is TRBV6-2 or TRBV6-3, the J gene TRBJ2-2; D gene unclear. V shed 3 bases and J shed 3 bases, with 2 bases lying between them. The CDR3 covers 12 residues. The germline V gene encodes CDR1 MNHEY and CDR2 SVGEGT. The CDR3 nucleotides read TGTGCCAGCAGTTATGACACCGGGGAGCTGTTTTTT. This encodes CASSYDTGELFF.

Written as DNA, the CDR3 is TGTGCCAGCAGCTTGCTAGCGGGGAGCCCCCATGAGCAGTTCTTC. It translates to CASSLLAGSPHEQFF. This chain joins TRBV5-6 and TRBJ2-1; 9 bases are a match to TRBD2. The ends lost 1 base at V and 8 bases at J; junction bases unmatched: 7. Germline V lookup: CDR1 SGHDT, CDR2 YYEEEE. The CDR3 totals 15 residues.

The chain links TRBV6-5 to TRBJ1-6; D ambiguous. V was cut by 4 bases and J by 10 bases, with 8 bases left in between. The CDR3 loop spans 12 amino acids. Germline V gene sequence: CDR1 MNHEY, CDR2 SVGAGI. The CDR3 DNA sequence: TGTGCCAGCAGTTTTCCCGCCTCACCCCTCCACTTT. It is translated as CASSFPASPLHF.

The chain is built from TRBV6-1 and TRBJ2-1; 12 bases are shared with TRBD2. This CDR3 comprises 14 residues. V was pared by 7 bases and J by 7 bases, with 5 bases of the junction left unmatched. Germline V gives CDR1 MNHNS, CDR2 SASEGT. The CDR3 coding sequence is TGTGCCAGCACTTCTGGACTAGCGGGGAATGAGCAGTTCTTC. Protein: CASTSGLAGNEQFF.

The genes are TRBV9 and TRBJ2-1, with 9 positions matching TRBD2. V was clipped by 4 bases and J by 1 base; unmatched bases: 3. The CDR3 sequence is 15 residues long. Germline assignment: CDR1 SGDLS and CDR2 YYNGEE. The CDR3 sequence is CASSISGSSYNEQFF. CDR3 sequence (DNA): TGTGCCAGCAGCATTAGCGGGAGTTCCTACAATGAGCAGTTCTTC.

There are a few counts of this clonotype. The chain employs TRBV6-1 and TRBJ1-6; 8 bases match TRBD1. Germline trimming cut 7 bases from V and 10 bases from J; bases unmatched to any gene: 9. The CDR3 has 14 residues. The V gene's germline CDR1 is MNHNS and CDR2 SASEGT. The CDR3 nucleotides are TGTGCCAGCAATCCAGGACAGGGAGGCTCACCCCTCCACTTT. Translated, it gives CASNPGQGGSPLHF.

The V gene is TRBV20-1, the J gene TRBJ1-1; 7 nucleotides line up with TRBD1. Germline CDR1 and CDR2: DFQATT and SNEGSKA (reference sequence). CDR3 length equals 13 residues. V lost 2 bases and J lost 12; bases outside the gene matches: 12. For the CDR3, the DNA is TGCAGTGCTAGATACCAGACAGGGATCGGAACTTTCTTT. Protein product: CSARYQTGIGTFF.

This clonotype was seen more than once but under ten times. This rearrangement joins TRBV2 to TRBJ2-5; 11 bases align to TRBD2. V dropped 11 bases and J dropped 3; count of bases not matched to a gene: 11. Germline CDR1 reads SNHLY; CDR2 reads FYNNEI. The CDR3 contains 15 residues. CDR3 in amino acids: CALGRGSGGEETQYF. CDR3 in DNA: TGTGCCCTCGGGAGGGGTAGCGGGGGGGAAGAGACCCAGTACTTC.

This clonotype was counted between two and nine times. Written as DNA, the CDR3 is TGTGCCAGCAGCTCGCAGGGCTCGGCTAATGAAAAACTGTTTTTT. Translating gives CASSSQGSANEKLFF. The rearrangement uses TRBV7-6 and TRBJ1-4; D possibly corresponds to TRBD1 (5 bases). The CDR3 is 15 amino acids. Germline V gene lookup returns CDR1 SGHVS and CDR2 FNYEAQ. The germline V and J ends were trimmed by 4 bases and 3 bases, with 12 bases remaining between them.

This clonotype was picked up one time. This chain links TRBV11-2 with TRBJ1-1, with unresolved D. Germline V gene lookup returns CDR1 SGHAT and CDR2 FQNNGV. The V end was cut by 0 bases, the J end by 10 bases, with 15 bases between. The CDR3 is 14 residues long. DNA for the CDR3: TGTGCCAGCAGCTTAGATCTTAGCCGTCCTGGAGCTTTCTTT. Protein sequence: CASSLDLSRPGAFF.

The chain is built from TRBV12-3 or TRBV12-4 and TRBJ2-5, with a tentative D call TRBD1 (6 bases). The CDR3 is 14 amino acids. Trimming removed 5 bases from V and 2 bases from J, with 12 bases in between. CDR3 amino acids: CASSLRGTQETQYF. CDR3 coding DNA: TGTGCCAGCAGTCTCAGGGGAACACAAGAGACCCAGTACTTC.

The V gene is TRBV6-2 or TRBV6-3, the J gene TRBJ1-4, with D tentatively TRBD1 (5 bases). Germline CDR1 MNHEY, CDR2 SVGEGT. This CDR3 contains 14 residues. Trimming left V 8 bases short and J 3 bases short, with 13 bases between. CDR3 in DNA: TGTGCCAGCCGGAAACAGGTTGCTAATGAAAAACTGTTTTTT. Residues: CASRKQVANEKLFF.

This clonotype has a single count. The chain employs TRBV19 and TRBJ2-3, with D possibly called TRBD1 or TRBD2 (5 bases each). This CDR3 has 14 residues. Germline V lookup: CDR1 LNHDA, CDR2 SQIVND (reference sequence). The V and J ends lost 10 bases and 0 bases respectively, with 14 bases between them. The DNA of the CDR3 is TGTGCCAAAAGAGGGGCAGCCAGCACAGATACGCAGTATTTT. As protein: CAKRGAASTDTQYF.

The chain has TRBV27 and TRBJ1-1; D is possibly TRBD1 (5 bases). Germline V CDR1 and CDR2: MNHEY, SMNVEV (reference sequence). This CDR3 comprises 14 residues. Trimming shortened V by 7 bases and J by 10 bases, and 22 bases separated the two germline ends. CDR3 DNA: TGTGCCAGCATCGGCTGGGCCGGGGGTTCGGGAGCTTTCTTT. Encoded protein: CASIGWAGGSGAFF.

This chain links TRBV5-1 with TRBJ2-3; D call uncertain. In germline, CDR1 is SGHRS, CDR2 YFSETQ. The CDR3 is made up of 16 amino acids. With 4 bases removed from V and 3 bases from J, the gap between germline ends came to 18 bases. CDR3 sequence (DNA): TGCGCCAGCAGCACGGGCCCTGGGCATTCGACAGATACGCAGTATTTT. This gives the protein CASSTGPGHSTDTQYF.

This clonotype was detected only a few times. The gene calls are TRBV20-1 and TRBJ1-4; possibly TRBD1 for D (6 bases). This CDR3 comprises 14 residues. V lost 1 base and J lost 6, with 12 bases in between. CDR1 and CDR2 from the germline V gene are DFQATT and SNEGSKA (reference sequence). This CDR3 is CSARGAGDDEKLFF. CDR3 coding DNA: TGCAGTGCTAGAGGGGCAGGGGATGATGAAAAACTGTTTTTT.

The chain employs TRBV20-1 and TRBJ2-5, with TRBD2 matching over 13 bases. CDR3 length: 18 residues. The germline V gene encodes CDR1 DFQATT and CDR2 SNEGSKA (reference sequence). With V trimmed by 6 bases and J by 5 bases, 18 bases remained unmatched. The CDR3 spells CSATTGTSGIHVSETQYF. DNA for the CDR3: TGCAGTGCCACAACCGGGACTAGCGGGATCCATGTGTCGGAGACCCAGTACTTC.

The chain couples TRBV6-1 to TRBJ2-5; D is undetermined. The CDR3 extends over 13 amino acids. V gave up 4 bases and J gave up 5 bases, with 11 bases separating them. Germline CDR1 reads MNHNS; CDR2 reads SASEGT. CDR3 nucleotide sequence: TGTGCCAGCAGTGGTCGAGAAAGGGAGACCCAGTACTTC. Translated: CASSGRERETQYF.

This clonotype was seen only a few times. The chain links TRBV7-2 to TRBJ1-6; 9 bases fit TRBD1. The germline CDR1 and CDR2 sequences are SGHTA and FQGNSA. With 5 bases clipped from V and 9 bases from J, the junction kept 8 bases outside the gene matches. This CDR3 contains 15 residues. CDR3 DNA sequence: TGTGCCAGCAGCACCTCGGGACAGGGACGTTCACCCCTCCACTTT. Residues: CASSTSGQGRSPLHF.